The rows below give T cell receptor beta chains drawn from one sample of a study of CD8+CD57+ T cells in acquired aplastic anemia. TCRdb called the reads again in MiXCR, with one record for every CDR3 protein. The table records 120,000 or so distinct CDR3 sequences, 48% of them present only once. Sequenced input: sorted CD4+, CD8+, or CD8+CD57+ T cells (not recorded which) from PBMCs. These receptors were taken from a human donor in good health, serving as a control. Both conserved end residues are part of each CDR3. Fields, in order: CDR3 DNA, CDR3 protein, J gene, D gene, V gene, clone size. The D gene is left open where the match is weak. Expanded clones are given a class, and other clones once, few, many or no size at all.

TGTGCCAGCATCAAGACTAGCGGGGAAGAGACCCAGTACTTC,CASIKTSGEETQYF,TRBJ2-5,TRBD2,TRBV7-6,-
TGTGCCACCACCTTAGGGACCACTCGTGGGAATGAGCAGTTCTTC,CATTLGTTRGNEQFF,TRBJ2-1,-,TRBV24-1,few
TGTGCCACCAGCAGAGTCGGGGGGGATTCACCCCTCCACTTT,CATSRVGGDSPLHF,TRBJ1-6,-,TRBV15,-
TGTGCCACCAGCTCTTACACAGGGGGCGAGCAGTACTTC,CATSSYTGGEQYF,TRBJ2-7,TRBD1,TRBV24-1,-
TGTGCCCGCAGCGCCAGTTTGGGAACTAGCACAGATACGCAGTATTTT,CARSASLGTSTDTQYF,TRBJ2-3,-,TRBV2,many
TGCAGTGCCCGGACAGGGCTGAACACTGAAGCTTTCTTT,CSARTGLNTEAFF,TRBJ1-1,TRBD1,TRBV20-1,many
TGTGCCAGTAGTACCACAGGGACCCCTAATGAAAAACTGTTTTTT,CASSTTGTPNEKLFF,TRBJ1-4,-,TRBV19,many
TGTGCCAGCAGCTCGGGACAGGGGAAGAATGAAAAACTGTTTTTT,CASSSGQGKNEKLFF,TRBJ1-4,TRBD1,TRBV7-6,many
TGTGCCAGCAAGCGAGGCGGTTCACCCCTCCACTTT,CASKRGGSPLHF,TRBJ1-6,-,TRBV6-1,many
TGTGCCAGCAGCGGGACCCAAGAGACCCAGTACTTC,CASSGTQETQYF,TRBJ2-5,TRBD2,TRBV15,-
TGTGCCAGCAGCTTTCAGGAACGGAATTCACCCCTCCACTTT,CASSFQERNSPLHF,TRBJ1-6,-,TRBV3-1,-
TGCGCCAGCAGCCAAGGTGTTTACTACGAGCAGTACTTC,CASSQGVYYEQYF,TRBJ2-7,-,TRBV4-3,few
TGCAGTGCAAGCCTAGCGGGGGGGCCCTACGAGCAGTACTTC,CSASLAGGPYEQYF,TRBJ2-7,TRBD2,TRBV20-1,-
TGCAGCGTGGGCGTTACAGGGATCGGGGAGCTGTTTTTT,CSVGVTGIGELFF,TRBJ2-2,-,TRBV29-1,-
TGTGCCAGCAGCTTTAGTCAGGCAGACACCATATATTTT,CASSFSQADTIYF,TRBJ1-3,-,TRBV7-9,many
TGTGCCAGCAGTGGTGGGGCGGGTATAGGGCAGCCCCAGCATTTT,CASSGGAGIGQPQHF,TRBJ1-5,-,TRBV2,many
TGTGCCAGCAGCTTCCAACTAGCGGGGGACAACGAGCAGTACTTC,CASSFQLAGDNEQYF,TRBJ2-7,TRBD2,TRBV7-2,-
TGCAGTGCCCACTTAGCTGGTAGGAATGAGCAGTTCTTC,CSAHLAGRNEQFF,TRBJ2-1,-,TRBV20-1,-
TGTGCCGGGGGGCGCGCTGGCTACACCTTC,CAGGRAGYTF,TRBJ1-2,-,TRBV6-1,-
TGTGCCAGCTCACGTAATGACAGGGGCGGACGGCATAATTCACCCCTCCACTTT,CASSRNDRGGRHNSPLHF,TRBJ1-6,TRBD1,TRBV18,few
TGCAGTGCCATGTTGGGGGACGAGCAGTGCTTC,CSAMLGDEQCF,TRBJ2-7,-,TRBV20-1,-
TGTGCCAGTAGCCGGACTAGCGGGGAAGATACGCAGTATTTT,CASSRTSGEDTQYF,TRBJ2-3,TRBD2,TRBV19,many
TGTGCCAGCAGCTTCCTAGGTTCGACCCAGTACTTC,CASSFLGSTQYF,TRBJ2-5,-,TRBV7-6,few
TGCGCCAGCAGCTTTTGGACACTCATGAACACTGAAGCTTTCTTT,CASSFWTLMNTEAFF,TRBJ1-1,-,TRBV5-1,few
TGTGCCAGCAGTTTTGCGGGGGAAGAAGATACGCAGTATTTT,CASSFAGEEDTQYF,TRBJ2-3,TRBD2,TRBV2,many
TGTGCCAGCAGCTTAGAGGGCCAGGGCACTGAAGCTTTCTTT,CASSLEGQGTEAFF,TRBJ1-1,-,TRBV11-2,few
-,CASSFYICSADYRYEQYF,TRBJ2-7,-,TRBV11-2,-
TGTGCCAGCTCACCACTAACGGGACTCTCCTACGAGCAGTACTTC,CASSPLTGLSYEQYF,TRBJ2-7,-,TRBV18,-
TGTGCCATCAGTGAGCGGTCTAACTATAATTCACCCCCCCACTTT,CAISERSNYNSPPHF,TRBJ1-6,-,TRBV10-3,-
TGTGCCAGCAGTGGTCAGGTTCAGCCCCAGCATTTT,CASSGQVQPQHF,TRBJ1-5,-,TRBV2,-
TGCGCCAGCAGCCAAGATAGCGGTGCCGCTAATGAAAAACTGTTTTTT,CASSQDSGAANEKLFF,TRBJ1-4,-,TRBV4-1,many
TGTGCCAGCAGCCTTTTTCAACAGCTCCAAGAGACCCAGTACTTC,CASSLFQQLQETQYF,TRBJ2-5,-,TRBV5-6,-
TGCAGTGCTAGAGACTACCGGGGGAGCACAGATACGCAGTATTTT,CSARDYRGSTDTQYF,TRBJ2-3,-,TRBV20-1,many
TGTGCCAGCAGCCAAGGACAGGGTGGTTCCTATAATTCACCCCTCCACTTT,CASSQGQGGSYNSPLHF,TRBJ1-6,TRBD1,TRBV3-1,many
TGTGCCAGCAGCCCCCCCGGGACAGGGCAAGAGACCCAGTACTTC,CASSPPGTGQETQYF,TRBJ2-5,TRBD1,TRBV11-2,many
TGTGCCACCAGTGATGACAGGGGTAGCAATCAGCCCCAGCATTTT,CATSDDRGSNQPQHF,TRBJ1-5,TRBD1,TRBV24-1,-
TGTGCCAGCAGCTTAGTCGAAGAGGCTAGTGGCTACACCTTC,CASSLVEEASGYTF,TRBJ1-2,-,TRBV7-6,-
TGTGCCATCAGCCCGACAGAACTCATGAACACTGAAGCTTTCTTT,CAISPTELMNTEAFF,TRBJ1-1,-,TRBV10-3,-
TGTGCCAGCAGCTTAGGAGGGCCAAATTCACCCCTCCACTTT,CASSLGGPNSPLHF,TRBJ1-6,-,TRBV12-3/TRBV12-4,-
TGTGCCAGCACCCCTAGGGGGACTAGCGTTTATGAGCAGTTCTTC,CASTPRGTSVYEQFF,TRBJ2-1,TRBD2,TRBV12-3/TRBV12-4,many
TGCGCCAGCAGTGAGAGTGGGGGCACGGGCACAGATACGCAGTATTTT,CASSESGGTGTDTQYF,TRBJ2-3,-,TRBV10-1,-
TGTGCCAGCAGTGAACTTAGCGCTGAAGCTTTCTTT,CASSELSAEAFF,TRBJ1-1,-,TRBV2,-
TGCGCCAGCAGCGGGCTAGCGGGGGGCAACGAGGACGAGCAGTACTTC,CASSGLAGGNEDEQYF,TRBJ2-7,TRBD2,TRBV5-1,few
TGTGCCACCCATCAGGGGGCGGACACCGGGGAGCTGTTTTTT,CATHQGADTGELFF,TRBJ2-2,TRBD1,TRBV24-1,-